Below are 32 T cell receptor beta chains sequenced from a single sample in a study of cytomegalovirus exposure and HLA in healthy donors. Here immunoSEQ multiplex PCR was the method, and the copy in TCRdb shows in-frame clones only, minus some. There are 200,000 to 250,000 clones in the sample; roughly 91% occur only once, and roughly 2% lies in the top ten. Sequencing was performed on PBMCs. These receptors all come from a woman aged 18-29 years in good health and CMV-seropositive.

J is TRBJ1-5 and V is TRBV7-6; unclear D gene. The germline V gene encodes CDR1 SGHVS and CDR2 FNYEAQ. With 2 bases removed from V and 0 bases from J, the gap between germline ends came to 5 bases. This CDR3 contains 14 residues. In DNA form, the CDR3 reads TGTGCCAGCAGCTTAACAGTTAGCAATCAGCCCCAGCATTTT. The encoded protein is CASSLTVSNQPQHF.

This clone was observed once. At one end, the junction sequence differs from germline, possibly due to a read error. The rearrangement joins TRBV5-1 to TRBJ2-7; perhaps TRBD1 as D (6 bases). The CDR3 loop spans 17 amino acids. In germline, CDR1 is SGHRS, CDR2 YFSETQ. The DNA for the CDR3 is TGCGCCAGCAGTTTGGGTGATCAGGGGAGTAGCGCCTACGAGCAGTACTTC. This gives the protein CASSLGDQGSSAYEQYF.

This chain uses TRBV27 with TRBJ1-2, with TRBD1 matching 7 bases. CDR3 length equals 15 residues. J lost 2 bases, V lost 3 bases, and 6 bases had no gene match. Germline loops: CDR1 MNHEY, CDR2 SMNVEV (reference sequence). The CDR3 sequence is CASSFSDRANYGYTF. CDR3 in DNA: TGTGCCAGCAGTTTTTCCGACAGGGCGAACTATGGCTACACCTTC.

V usage is TRBV7-9 and J usage is TRBJ2-3; D gene uncertain. This CDR3 region has 16 residues. CDR1 and CDR2 from the germline V gene are SEHNR and FQNEAQ (reference sequence). V was pared by 6 bases and J by 0 bases, with 16 bases between. CDR3 protein: CASSHPPTTSTDTQYF. The CDR3 DNA reads as TGTGCCAGCAGTCACCCGCCAACGACTAGCACAGATACGCAGTATTTT.

CDR3 region: CASSVAGTSEETQYF. CDR3 DNA: TGTGCCAGCAGTGTCGCCGGGACTAGCGAAGAGACCCAGTACTTC. The J gene is TRBJ2-5, the V gene TRBV25-1; 10 positions agree with TRBD2. J lost 3 bases, V lost 4 bases, and 5 bases had no gene match. CDR3 length equals 15 residues. Germline V gene data show CDR1 as MGHDK and CDR2 as SYGVNS.

The rearrangement uses TRBV28 and TRBJ1-4; 8 bases are shared with TRBD1. The CDR3 has 15 amino acids. The germline CDR1 and CDR2 sequences are MDHEN and SYDVKM. After removal of 4 bases from V and 7 bases from J, the junction contained 8 bases not matched to a gene. CDR3 nucleotide sequence: TGTGCCAGCAGTTCCTTAGACAGGGGCCTTGAAAAACTGTTTTTT. The encoded protein is CASSSLDRGLEKLFF.

J is TRBJ2-1 and V is TRBV5-1; 9 bases fit TRBD1. The CDR3 runs 15 residues. After removal of 4 bases from V and 9 bases from J, the junction contained 11 bases not matched to a gene. CDR1 SGHRS and CDR2 YFSETQ come from the germline V gene. CDR3 in DNA: TGCGCCAGCAGCCCGGGACAGGGAGGGTTTTTTGAGCAGTTCTTC. Protein: CASSPGQGGFFEQFF.

V gene TRBV6-5 combines with J gene TRBJ2-7; 7 bases align to TRBD2. Unmatched junction bases numbered 8, after V lost 0 bases and J lost 6 bases. The CDR3 spans 15 residues. Germline lookup yields CDR1 MNHEY and CDR2 SVGAGI. CDR3 amino acids: CASSYSNGRSGEQYF. The DNA of the CDR3 is TGTGCCAGCAGTTACTCGAACGGGAGGAGCGGCGAGCAGTACTTC.

The DNA for the CDR3 is TGTGCCTACTCGGAGGGGCAGGTTGCCACCTTC. Its translation: CAYSEGQVATF. This rearrangement joins TRBV30 to TRBJ1-2; maybe TRBD1 (5 bases). The CDR3 length is 11 residues. The germline V gene encodes CDR1 GTSNPN and CDR2 SVGIG (reference sequence). Trimming left V 7 bases short and J 13 bases short, with 19 bases between.

This clone was observed a few times. The rearrangement uses TRBV19 and TRBJ2-1; 9 bases agree with TRBD2. Germline CDR1 LNHDA, CDR2 SQIVND (reference sequence). J was trimmed by 7 bases and V by 5 bases; bases with no gene match: 12. The CDR3 has 16 residues. This CDR3 reads CASSVAGGRASNEQFF. Here the CDR3 DNA reads TGTGCCAGTAGTGTAGCGGGCGGGAGGGCCTCAAATGAGCAGTTCTTC.

The chain combines TRBV12-5 with TRBJ2-1; 8 bases agree with TRBD2. Per germline, CDR1 LGHNT and CDR2 FRNRAP. Trimming at V came to 0 bases and at J to 5 bases, leaving 9 bases not matched to a gene. The CDR3 has 17 amino acids. The CDR3 reads CASGLVHGTGGHNEQFF. Here the CDR3 DNA reads TGTGCTAGTGGTTTGGTACACGGAACGGGAGGGCACAATGAGCAGTTCTTC. Supplemented by reference TRBV12-5 and TRBJ2-1, the full variable domain reads DARVTQTPRHKVTEMGQEVTMRCQPILGHNTVFWYRQTMMQGLELLAYFRNRAPLDDSGMPKDRFSAEMPDATLATLKIQPSEPRDSAVYFCASGLVHGTGGHNEQFFGPGTRLTVL.

V usage is TRBV28 and J usage is TRBJ2-1; 8 nucleotides match TRBD2. CDR3 length equals 17 residues. With V trimmed by 3 bases and J by 0 bases, 7 bases remained unmatched. Germline CDR1 is MDHEN and CDR2 is SYDVKM. CDR3 DNA sequence: TGTGCCAGCAGTTTCTTGACTAGCGTCTACTCCTACAATGAGCAGTTCTTC. It codes for CASSFLTSVYSYNEQFF.

This sequence joins TRBV5-8 and TRBJ1-1; TRBD1 is a possible D gene (6 bases). Germline V gene sequence: CDR1 SGHTS, CDR2 YDEGEE. The CDR3 is 17 amino acids. Trimming took 0 bases from V and 2 from J, leaving 17 bases between them. This chain's CDR3 is CASSLGATGGLNTEAFF. CDR3 nucleotides: TGTGCCAGCAGCTTGGGGGCGACAGGCGGCCTTAACACTGAAGCTTTCTTT.

The rearrangement joins TRBV6-6 to TRBJ1-2; D is unresolved. V was clipped by 4 bases and J by 4 bases, with 10 bases between them. The CDR3 totals 13 residues. In germline, CDR1 is MNHNY, CDR2 SVGAGI (reference sequence). CDR3 nucleotide sequence: TGTGCCAGCAGTTCGACAATGACCTATGGCTACACCTTC. Encoded protein: CASSSTMTYGYTF.

The rearrangement uses TRBV13 and TRBJ1-2, with 8 nucleotides matching TRBD1. V trimming: 5 bases; J trimming: 7 bases; junction bases outside the gene matches: 15. Germline V CDR1 and CDR2: PRHDT, FYEKMQ (reference sequence). This CDR3 spans 16 amino acids. This CDR3 is CASSLRTRGQVGGYTF. CDR3 DNA: TGTGCCAGCAGCCTCCGAACCAGGGGGCAGGTTGGTGGCTACACCTTC.

The gene calls are TRBV6-5 and TRBJ1-1; TRBD1 aligns across 9 bases. Germline CDR1 MNHEY, CDR2 SVGAGI. With 6 bases clipped from V and 11 bases from J, the junction kept 4 bases outside the gene matches. The CDR3 totals 11 residues. DNA for the CDR3: TGTGCCAGCAGCCGGGACAGGGCCGCTTTCTTT. This codes for CASSRDRAAFF.

The chain joins TRBV7-9 to TRBJ1-2, with 9 bases that match TRBD1. The CDR3 sequence is 16 residues long. CDR1 and CDR2 (germline): SEHNR, FQNEAQ (reference sequence). The J segment lost 2 bases and the V segment lost 5 bases, leaving 9 bases of the junction unmatched. The CDR3 sequence: CASSLGTGLFNYGYTF. Here the CDR3 DNA reads TGTGCCAGCAGCCTAGGGACAGGGCTCTTCAACTATGGCTACACCTTC.

The chain combines TRBV5-5 with TRBJ1-1, with D maybe TRBD1 (5 bases). Germline CDR1 SGHKS, CDR2 YYEKEE (reference sequence). CDR3 length equals 13 residues. V lost 5 bases and J 4 bases, leaving 12 bases between the germline ends. The CDR3 DNA sequence: TGTGCCAGCAGGCCCCTAGGGGCCACTGAAGCTTTCTTT. Translation: CASRPLGATEAFF.

The J gene is TRBJ2-1, the V gene TRBV27; the D gene is possibly TRBD2 (6 bases). Germline V lookup: CDR1 MNHEY, CDR2 SMNVEV (reference sequence). Trimming left V 6 bases short and J 4 bases short, with 16 bases between. The CDR3 length is 15 residues. CDR3 bases: TGTGCCAGCAGAGTCGTTCCGGGACTTTACAATGAGCAGTTCTTC. Encoded protein: CASRVVPGLYNEQFF.

V is TRBV5-6 and J is TRBJ1-1; D perhaps matches TRBD1 (6 bases). Looked up from germline, CDR1 is SGHDT and CDR2 is YYEEEE. This CDR3 is 15 amino acids long. V lost 0 bases to trimming and J lost 4 bases, with 13 bases between them. In DNA, the CDR3 is TGTGCCAGCAGCTTGGTCCCGCAGGGGACCACTGAAGCTTTCTTT. Translation: CASSLVPQGTTEAFF.

The gene calls are TRBV30 and TRBJ2-7; D call uncertain. V lost 0 bases, J lost 2 bases, and 8 bases lay in between. This CDR3 is built from 13 residues. Germline V CDR1 and CDR2: GTSNPN, SVGIG (reference sequence). CDR3 sequence: CAWSVATAYEQYF. The CDR3 DNA follows: TGTGCCTGGAGTGTCGCCACTGCCTACGAGCAGTACTTC.

The gene calls are TRBV27 and TRBJ2-3; TRBD1 agrees at 8 bases. Germline V lookup: CDR1 MNHEY, CDR2 SMNVEV (reference sequence). The ends lost 5 bases at V and 8 bases at J; junction bases unmatched: 18. This CDR3 spans 17 amino acids. The CDR3 sequence is CASSPDSWTGISGTQYF. For the CDR3, the DNA is TGTGCCAGCAGTCCAGACAGTTGGACAGGGATATCTGGTACGCAGTATTTT.

The rearrangement links TRBV4-1 to TRBJ2-2, with 10 bases matching TRBD2. The CDR3 runs to 18 residues. Germline V gene lookup returns CDR1 MGHRA and CDR2 YSYEKL. With 6 bases clipped from V and 1 base from J, the junction kept 11 bases outside the gene matches. The CDR3 DNA is TGCGCCAGCAGAAAATTCGCTAGCGGGAGAGGGAACACCGGGGAGCTGTTTTTT. Encoded protein: CASRKFASGRGNTGELFF.

In this sample, this clone turned up once. J is TRBJ2-7 and V is TRBV6-5; 11 bases are shared with TRBD2. Trimming cost V 6 bases and J 3 bases; bases outside gene matches: 4. The CDR3 extends over 14 amino acids. Germline CDR1 and CDR2: MNHEY and SVGAGI. CDR3 sequence (DNA): TGTGCCAGCAGACCAACTAGCGGGAGCTACGAGCAGTACTTC. It yields the protein CASRPTSGSYEQYF.

V usage is TRBV7-2 and J usage is TRBJ2-1, with 10 bases aligning to TRBD2. The CDR3 spans 13 residues. The V gene's germline CDR1 is SGHTA and CDR2 FQGNSA. Unmatched junction bases numbered 3, after V lost 5 bases and J lost 8 bases. DNA of the CDR3: TGTGCCAGCAGCCGTAGCGGGAGGCATGAGCAGTTCTTC. The encoded protein is CASSRSGRHEQFF.

The chain joins TRBV6-5 to TRBJ1-1, with D uncertain. The ends were cut back, 5 bases at V and 4 bases at J, with 8 bases in the middle. This CDR3 has 12 residues. Germline V gene lookup returns CDR1 MNHEY and CDR2 SVGAGI. CDR3 DNA sequence: TGTGCCAGCAGTCGTGCGGCCACTGAAGCTTTCTTT. Protein sequence: CASSRAATEAFF.

The chain joins TRBV5-1 to TRBJ2-2, with D possibly TRBD2 on 5 matching bases. This CDR3 region has 15 residues. Germline assignment: CDR1 SGHRS and CDR2 YFSETQ. The V and J ends lost 0 bases and 2 bases respectively, with 8 bases between them. CDR3 protein: CASSLGTANTGELFF. The CDR3 DNA reads as TGCGCCAGCAGCTTGGGGACTGCCAACACCGGGGAGCTGTTTTTT.

CDR3 residues: CASSAGTSGGNEQFF. The CDR3 DNA sequence: TGTGCCAGCTCGGCCGGGACTAGCGGTGGGAATGAGCAGTTCTTC. The genes are TRBV18 and TRBJ2-1; 11 nucleotides agree with TRBD2. This CDR3 contains 15 residues. The trim removed 6 bases at V and 7 bases at J, leaving 8 bases unmatched. Germline-derived CDR1 and CDR2 are KGHSH and LQKENI.

The chain combines TRBV2 with TRBJ2-1; possible D gene TRBD1, 6 bases. In germline, CDR1 is SNHLY, CDR2 FYNNEI. The CDR3 is 13 amino acids. V lost 3 bases, J lost 10 bases, and 13 bases lay in between. This CDR3 reads CASSDPAGAEQFF. CDR3 DNA: TGTGCCAGCAGTGATCCGGCAGGGGCCGAGCAGTTCTTC.

The chain recombines TRBV27 with TRBJ2-5, with D hard to call. V was shortened by 0 bases and J by 1 base, with 6 bases between the two germline ends. The CDR3 consists of 14 residues. Looked up from germline, CDR1 is MNHEY and CDR2 is SMNVEV (reference sequence). In DNA form, the CDR3 reads TGTGCCAGCAGTTTATCTATCCTCCAAGAGACCCAGTACTTC. Amino acids: CASSLSILQETQYF.

The CDR3 coding sequence is TGTGCCACAAGGATGGTCTGGGCCGTCTACAATGAGCAGTTCTTC. Protein product: CATRMVWAVYNEQFF. The chain is built from TRBV27 and TRBJ2-1; D uncertain. Germline V gene data show CDR1 as MNHEY and CDR2 as SMNVEV (reference sequence). Trimming pared 10 bases from V and 3 bases from J, leaving 19 bases between. This CDR3 has 15 amino acids.

The chain is built from TRBV6-6 and TRBJ2-1; tentatively, D is TRBD1 (6 bases). The V end lost 5 bases, the J end lost 7 bases, and 9 bases lay between the germline ends. Germline V lookup: CDR1 MNHNY, CDR2 SVGAGI (reference sequence). This CDR3 is built from 12 residues. The CDR3 DNA sequence: TGTGCCAGCAGTACAGGGATAAATGAGCAGTTCTTC. As protein: CASSTGINEQFF.